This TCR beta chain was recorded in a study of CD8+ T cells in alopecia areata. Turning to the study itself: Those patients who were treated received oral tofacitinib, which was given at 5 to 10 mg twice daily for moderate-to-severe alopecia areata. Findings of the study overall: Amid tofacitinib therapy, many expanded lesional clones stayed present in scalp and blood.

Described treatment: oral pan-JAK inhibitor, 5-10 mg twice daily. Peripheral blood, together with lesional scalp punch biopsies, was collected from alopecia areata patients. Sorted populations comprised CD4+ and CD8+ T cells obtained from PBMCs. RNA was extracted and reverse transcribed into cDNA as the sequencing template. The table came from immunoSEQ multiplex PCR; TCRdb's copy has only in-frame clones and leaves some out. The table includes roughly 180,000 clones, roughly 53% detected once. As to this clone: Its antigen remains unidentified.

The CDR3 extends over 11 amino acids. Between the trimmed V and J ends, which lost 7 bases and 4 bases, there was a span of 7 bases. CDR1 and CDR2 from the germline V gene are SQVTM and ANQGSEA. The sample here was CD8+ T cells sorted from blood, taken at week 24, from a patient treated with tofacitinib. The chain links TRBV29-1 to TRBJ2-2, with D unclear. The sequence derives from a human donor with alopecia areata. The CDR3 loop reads CSGTLTGELFF. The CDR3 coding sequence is TGCAGCGGGACCCTCACCGGGGAGCTGTTTTTT.